This T cell receptor beta chain was documented in a study of siplizumab effects on memory and regulatory T cells. A word on this clone: Its specificity is unknown.

Some clones are missing from TCRdb's copy, which holds only in-frame ones; the method was immunoSEQ multiplex PCR. The sample includes some 97,000 clones, about 94% seen only once; the top ten take about 1.2%. Findings and limits, study-wide: About 75-95% of proliferating CD4+ or CD8+ clones had no assignable naive or memory phenotype. There appeared to be greater diversity in naive T cells than in memory cells, and naive T cells seemed major contributors to the alloresponse. Siplizumab significantly brought down the alloreactive sequences that trace back to unstimulated CD4+ memory cells.

The germline CDR1 and CDR2 sequences are SGHVS and FNYEAQ. V was pared by 5 bases and J by 4 bases, with 13 bases between. This CDR3 has 14 residues. The sequencing input was non-Treg CD4+ T cells sorted from blood. The rearrangement uses TRBV7-6 and TRBJ2-3; D unresolved. The sequence was collected from a human donor in good health. The CDR3 DNA reads as TGTGCCAGCAGCCCCCTGGGCCCCCCAGATACGCAGTATTTT. The encoded protein is CASSPLGPPDTQYF.